These T cell receptor beta chains were read from a single sample in a study of T-cell reconstitution after alpha-beta-depleted transplantation in children. Using its own MiXCR run on the PCR reads, TCRdb lists one record per CDR3 protein. The sample shows 450,000 to 600,000 distinct CDR3 sequences, about 17% of them seen only once. The material sequenced was PBMCs from the stem cell graft donor, taken from the stem cell graft. All receptors derive from a human donor who donated a stem cell graft to a child with acute lymphoblastic leukemia. Both conserved end residues are part of each CDR3. Fields, in order: V gene, CDR3 length, D gene, clone size, J gene, CDR3 protein, CDR3 DNA. The D gene is left open where the match is weak. The size field is filled for only some rows; it gives once, few, many or a size class.

>TRBV20-1|14|NA|few|TRBJ2-7
CSARIGPPSYEQYF
TGCAGTGCGAGAATAGGACCGCCCTCCTACGAGCAGTACTTC
>TRBV29-1|16|NA|NA|TRBJ2-7
CSVEGSRRGEGYEQYF
TGCAGCGTTGAAGGATCGCGCAGGGGGGAAGGATACGAGCAGTACTTC
>TRBV12-3/TRBV12-4|15|NA|NA|TRBJ2-5
CASSPGGLDSETQYF
TGTGCCAGCAGCCCAGGGGGGCTCGACTCGGAGACCCAGTACTTC
>TRBV12-3/TRBV12-4|15|NA|few|TRBJ2-1
CASSPRRARNNEQFF
TGTGCCAGCAGTCCGCGGAGGGCCAGGAACAATGAGCAGTTCTTC
>TRBV29-1|16|TRBD2|few|TRBJ2-1
CSVEGGGRLAFSEQFF
TGCAGCGTTGAAGGCGGCGGTCGACTAGCTTTTAGTGAGCAGTTCTTC
>TRBV7-2|14|NA|few|TRBJ2-6
CASSPLTGANVLTF
TGTGCCAGCAGCCCCCTAACAGGGGCCAACGTCCTGACTTTC
>TRBV11-1|14|TRBD1|NA|TRBJ2-1
CASSSDRGLNEQFF
TGTGCCAGCAGCTCAGACAGGGGGTTAAATGAGCAGTTCTTC
>TRBV6-1|15|NA|NA|TRBJ2-2
CASSTSGTLTGELFF
TGTGCCAGCAGTACCTCCGGGACCCTGACCGGGGAGCTGTTTTTT
>TRBV5-1|14|NA|NA|TRBJ1-2
CASSFREQSYGYTF
TGCGCCAGCAGCTTCCGGGAACAGTCCTATGGCTACACCTTC
>TRBV18|16|NA|few|TRBJ2-1
CASSPRLAFSFNEQFF
TGTGCCAGCTCACCAAGACTGGCCTTCTCCTTCAATGAGCAGTTCTTC
>TRBV5-1|16|NA|NA|TRBJ2-1
CASSLVVSGPYNEQFF
TGCGCCAGCAGCTTGGTGGTTAGCGGACCTTACAATGAGCAGTTCTTC
>TRBV5-1|13|NA|few|TRBJ2-3
CASSLAWQDTQYF
TGCGCCAGCAGCTTGGCTTGGCAAGATACGCAGTATTTT
>TRBV18|16|TRBD1|few|TRBJ2-1
CASSPTGQVHGNEQFF
TGTGCCAGCTCACCCACCGGACAGGTCCACGGCAATGAGCAGTTCTTC
>TRBV30|14|NA|NA|TRBJ2-2
CAWRRGLNTGELFF
TGTGCCTGGAGACGAGGGCTGAACACCGGGGAGCTGTTTTTT
>TRBV5-1|15|NA|NA|TRBJ1-4
CASSLEAGVAEKLFF
TGCGCCAGCAGCTTGGAAGCAGGGGTCGCTGAAAAACTGTTTTTT
>TRBV29-1|14|TRBD1|many|TRBJ2-2
CSVGTGATTGELFF
TGCAGCGTGGGGACAGGGGCCACCACCGGGGAGCTGTTTTTT
>TRBV20-1|14|NA|few|TRBJ2-1
CSASTYTLNNEQFF
TGCAGTGCGTCGACTTATACACTAAACAATGAGCAGTTCTTC
>TRBV7-3|17|NA|few|TRBJ2-6
CASSPFLRGSGANVLTF
TGTGCCAGCAGCCCATTCCTCAGGGGCTCTGGGGCCAACGTCCTGACTTTC
>TRBV12-3/TRBV12-4|12|NA|few|TRBJ2-7
CASSATRVEQYF
TGTGCCAGCAGTGCGACCCGCGTTGAGCAGTACTTC
>TRBV27|17|NA|NA|TRBJ1-1
CASSLSGGPLMNTEAFF
TGTGCCAGCAGTTTATCGGGGGGCCCCCTTATGAACACTGAAGCTTTCTTT
>TRBV5-5|15|NA|NA|TRBJ1-2
CASSTDPNSNYGYTF
TGTGCCAGCAGCACCGACCCTAATTCAAACTATGGCTACACCTTC
>TRBV12-3/TRBV12-4|15|NA|NA|TRBJ2-6
CASNPGGAGANVLTF
TGTGCCAGCAACCCCGGGGGAGCCGGGGCCAACGTCCTGACTTTC
>TRBV2|15|TRBD1|NA|TRBJ1-2
CASSFIQGDYYGYTF
TGTGCCAGCAGTTTTATACAGGGGGACTACTATGGCTACACCTTC
>TRBV6-1|17|NA|NA|TRBJ2-3
CASSEESVFPITDTQYF
TGTGCCAGCAGTGAGGAGTCGGTCTTCCCCATTACAGATACGCAGTATTTT
>TRBV5-1|14|NA|few|TRBJ1-2
CASSADGKGYGYTF
TGCGCCAGCAGCGCGGACGGAAAGGGCTATGGCTACACCTTC
>TRBV9|15|NA|few|TRBJ2-2
CASSVAPQATGELFF
TGTGCCAGCAGCGTAGCCCCGCAGGCCACCGGGGAGCTGTTTTTT
>TRBV12-3/TRBV12-4|14|NA|NA|TRBJ1-2
CASRNRDTNYGYTF
TGTGCCAGCAGAAACCGGGATACGAACTATGGCTACACCTTC